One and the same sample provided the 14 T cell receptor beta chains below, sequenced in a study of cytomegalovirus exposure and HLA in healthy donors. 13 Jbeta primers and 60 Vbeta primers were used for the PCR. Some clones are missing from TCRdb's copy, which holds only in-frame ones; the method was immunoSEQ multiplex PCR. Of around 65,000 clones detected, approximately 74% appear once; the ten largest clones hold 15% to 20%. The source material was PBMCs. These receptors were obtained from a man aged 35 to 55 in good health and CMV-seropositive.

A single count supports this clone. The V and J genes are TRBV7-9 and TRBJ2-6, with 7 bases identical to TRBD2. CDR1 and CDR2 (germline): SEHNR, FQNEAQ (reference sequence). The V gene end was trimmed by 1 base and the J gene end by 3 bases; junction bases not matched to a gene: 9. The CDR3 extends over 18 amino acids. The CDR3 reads CASSLDAWEGYGANVLTF. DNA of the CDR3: TGTGCCAGCAGCTTAGACGCGTGGGAGGGATATGGGGCCAACGTCCTGACTTTC.

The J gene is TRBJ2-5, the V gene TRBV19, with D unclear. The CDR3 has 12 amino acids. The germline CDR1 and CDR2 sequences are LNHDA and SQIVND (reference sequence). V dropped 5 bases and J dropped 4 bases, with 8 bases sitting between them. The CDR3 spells CASSSPLETQYF. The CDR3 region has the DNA TGTGCCAGTAGTTCCCCCCTAGAGACCCAGTACTTC.

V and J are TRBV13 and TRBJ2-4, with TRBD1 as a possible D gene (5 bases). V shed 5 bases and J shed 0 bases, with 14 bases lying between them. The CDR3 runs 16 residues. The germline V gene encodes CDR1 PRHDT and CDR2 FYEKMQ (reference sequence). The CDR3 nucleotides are TGTGCCAGCAGCGCGCACCCCCAGGGAGCCAAAAACATTCAGTACTTC. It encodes CASSAHPQGAKNIQYF.

The CDR3 protein is CASSLQGAGVGSLDTQYF. The CDR3 coding sequence is TGTGCCAGCAGCTTACAAGGAGCGGGAGTCGGTTCGTTAGATACGCAGTATTTT. The chain combines TRBV7-6 with TRBJ2-3; 8 nucleotides align to TRBD2. The CDR3 extends over 18 amino acids. Looked up from germline, CDR1 is SGHVS and CDR2 is FNYEAQ. Trimming at V came to 2 bases and at J to 5 bases, leaving 15 bases not matched to a gene.

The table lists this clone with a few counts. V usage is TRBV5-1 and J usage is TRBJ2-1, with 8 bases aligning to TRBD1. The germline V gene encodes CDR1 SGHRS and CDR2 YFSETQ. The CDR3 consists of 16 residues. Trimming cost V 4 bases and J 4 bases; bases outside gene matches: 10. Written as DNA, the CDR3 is TGCGCCAGCAGCCCTTCAACGGGACAGGTGTACAATGAGCAGTTCTTC. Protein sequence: CASSPSTGQVYNEQFF.

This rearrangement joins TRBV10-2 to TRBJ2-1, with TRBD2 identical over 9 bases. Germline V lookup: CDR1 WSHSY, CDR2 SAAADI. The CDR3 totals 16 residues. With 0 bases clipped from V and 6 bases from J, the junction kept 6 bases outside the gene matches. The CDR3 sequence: CASSESGGGRANEQFF. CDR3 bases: TGCGCCAGCAGTGAGTCAGGGGGCGGGAGGGCCAATGAGCAGTTCTTC.

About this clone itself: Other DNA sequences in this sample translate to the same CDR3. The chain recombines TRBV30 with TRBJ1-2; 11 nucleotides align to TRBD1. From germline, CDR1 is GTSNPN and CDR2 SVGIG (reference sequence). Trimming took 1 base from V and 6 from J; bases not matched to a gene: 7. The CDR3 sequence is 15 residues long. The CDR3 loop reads CAWSASGQGVNGYTF. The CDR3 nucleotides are TGTGCCTGGAGTGCCTCGGGACAGGGGGTCAATGGCTACACCTTC.

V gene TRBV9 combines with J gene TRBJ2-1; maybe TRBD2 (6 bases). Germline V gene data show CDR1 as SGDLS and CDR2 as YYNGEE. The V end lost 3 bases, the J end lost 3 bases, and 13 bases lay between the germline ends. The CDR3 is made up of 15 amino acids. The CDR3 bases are TGTGCCAGCAGCGAGGGCCGGGGGAGCTACAATGAGCAGTTCTTC. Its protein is CASSEGRGSYNEQFF.

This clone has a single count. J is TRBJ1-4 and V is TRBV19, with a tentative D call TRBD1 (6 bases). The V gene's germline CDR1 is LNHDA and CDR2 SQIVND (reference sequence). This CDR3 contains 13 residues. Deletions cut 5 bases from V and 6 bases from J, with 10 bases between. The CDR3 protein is CASSAGQHEKLFF. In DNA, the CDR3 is TGTGCCAGTAGTGCCGGACAGCATGAAAAACTGTTTTTT.

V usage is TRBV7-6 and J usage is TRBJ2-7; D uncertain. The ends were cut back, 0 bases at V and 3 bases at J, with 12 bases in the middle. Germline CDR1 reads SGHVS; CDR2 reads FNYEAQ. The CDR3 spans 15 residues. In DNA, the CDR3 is TGTGCCAGCAGCTTAGCACACGGCGGAAGCTACGAGCAGTACTTC. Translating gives CASSLAHGGSYEQYF.

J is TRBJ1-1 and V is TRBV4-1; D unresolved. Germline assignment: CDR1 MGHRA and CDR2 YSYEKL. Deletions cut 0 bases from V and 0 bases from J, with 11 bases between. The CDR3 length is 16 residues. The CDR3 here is CASSQEGRLMNTEAFF. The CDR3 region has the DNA TGCGCCAGCAGCCAAGAAGGCAGGCTCATGAACACTGAAGCTTTCTTT.

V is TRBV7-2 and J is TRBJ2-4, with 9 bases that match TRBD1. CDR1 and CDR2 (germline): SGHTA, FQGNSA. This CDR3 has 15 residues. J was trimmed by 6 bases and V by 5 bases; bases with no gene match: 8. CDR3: CASSPPGQGLNIQYF. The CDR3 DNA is TGTGCCAGCAGCCCTCCGGGACAGGGATTAAACATTCAGTACTTC.

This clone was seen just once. In DNA, the CDR3 is TGTGCCAGCAGCCCAGGGGTCCCCCACTACGAGCAGTACTTC. Translation: CASSPGVPHYEQYF. V usage is TRBV7-2 and J usage is TRBJ2-7; maybe TRBD1 (6 bases). The length of the CDR3 is 14 residues. V shed 5 bases and J shed 3 bases, with 14 bases lying between them. CDR1 is SGHTA, CDR2 FQGNSA, per germline.

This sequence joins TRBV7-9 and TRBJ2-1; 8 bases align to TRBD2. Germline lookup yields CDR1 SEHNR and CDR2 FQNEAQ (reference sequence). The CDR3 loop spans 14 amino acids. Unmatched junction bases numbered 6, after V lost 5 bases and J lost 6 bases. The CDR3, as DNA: TGTGCCAGCAGCCCGTTGCGGGAGGTCAATGAGCAGTTCTTC. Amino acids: CASSPLREVNEQFF.